One and the same sample provided the 2 T cell receptor beta chains below, sequenced in a study of blood T cell repertoires in COVID-19. Sequencing was performed with immunoSEQ multiplex PCR; in TCRdb, only in-frame clones are kept and a portion is missing. The table shows about 20,000 clones, with approximately 90% occurring only once. Input material: peripheral blood. Source of these receptors: a woman in her sixties or seventies with active COVID-19.

The chain uses TRBV3-1 (or the pseudogene TRBV3-2) and TRBJ1-6, with 9 bases that match TRBD1. CDR3 size: 16 residues. Germline V gives CDR1 LGHDT, CDR2 YNNKEL (reference sequence). V lost 6 bases and J lost 8; bases outside the gene matches: 11. The CDR3 spells CASREGQGLLYSPLHF. CDR3 coding DNA: TGTGCCAGCAGGGAAGGACAGGGGCTCCTTTATTCACCCCTCCACTTT.

J is TRBJ2-3 and V is TRBV6-5; D perhaps matches TRBD2 (5 bases). Germline V CDR1 and CDR2: MNHEY, SVGAGI. This CDR3 is built from 12 residues. The V gene lost 6 bases and the J gene lost 5 bases, with 9 bases spanning the gap. The CDR3 protein is CASRGLGDTQYF. As DNA, the CDR3 is TGTGCCAGCAGAGGACTGGGAGATACGCAGTATTTT.